In its sample, the clone carrying this T cell receptor beta chain was seen a few times. Its antigen is as yet unknown. The sample carries other DNA sequences with the same CDR3. Everyone who donated was a Caucasian adult who lived in Nashville, Tennessee. Each PCR replicate from the sorted subsets contained 150 to 200 ng DNA, which is some 32,000 T cell genomes. Data came from immunoSEQ multiplex PCR; TCRdb stores just in-frame clones and leaves some out. The sample holds roughly 1,100,000 clones, about 70% seen once. The entry originates in a study of shared clonotypes between healthy human individuals. Overall study: A couple of women and a few men aged 18 to 49 served as donors. Study observations and caveats: A small donor pool kept down the genetic and exposure-history diversity that was represented.

This CDR3 is 13 amino acids long. Trimming cost V 8 bases and J 6 bases; bases outside gene matches: 1. From germline, CDR1 is SNHLY and CDR2 FYNNEI. This TCR came from a man aged 18 to 35 in good health. Input material: memory CD4+ T cells sorted from blood. Subset of the sample: CD45RA-negative fraction. This chain links TRBV2 with TRBJ2-2; TRBD2 matches 12 bases. CDR3 DNA sequence: TGTGCCAGCCGACTAGCGGGAGCCGGGGAGCTGTTTTTT. This gives the protein CASRLAGAGELFF.